The clone carrying this T cell receptor beta chain has just one count. Its target is unknown. The sample belongs to a study of shared clonotypes between healthy human individuals. General observations from the study: In a handful of donors, about 5% of naive CD4 clonotypes appeared in common.

The protocol was immunoSEQ multiplex PCR, while the TCRdb copy is restricted to in-frame clones and leaves out a portion. The sample lists about 2.5 million clones; roughly 90% were seen once. The germline V gene encodes CDR1 SGHDN and CDR2 FVKESK. Trimming stripped 4 bases from V and 1 base from J, with 10 bases between. CDR3 size: 14 residues. Adults of Caucasian background living in Nashville, Tennessee made up all donors. The chain has TRBV14 and TRBJ1-1; D is possibly TRBD1 (5 bases). This TCR came from a young man in good health. Some clones in this sample may be carry-over from other donors' samples. Sequenced sample: naive CD4+ T cells from PBMCs. This sample's subset: CD45RA+ positively selected. The CDR3 DNA sequence: TGTGCCAGCAGCCCCTGGGGCAGGAACACTGAAGCTTTCTTT. Encoded protein: CASSPWGRNTEAFF. The full variable domain, completed using reference TRBV14 and TRBJ1-1, is EAGVTQFPSHSVIEKGQTVTLRCDPISGHDNLYWYRRVMGKEIKFLLHFVKESKQDESGMPNNRFLAERTGGTYSTLKVQPAELEDSGVYFCASSPWGRNTEAFFGQGTRLTVV.